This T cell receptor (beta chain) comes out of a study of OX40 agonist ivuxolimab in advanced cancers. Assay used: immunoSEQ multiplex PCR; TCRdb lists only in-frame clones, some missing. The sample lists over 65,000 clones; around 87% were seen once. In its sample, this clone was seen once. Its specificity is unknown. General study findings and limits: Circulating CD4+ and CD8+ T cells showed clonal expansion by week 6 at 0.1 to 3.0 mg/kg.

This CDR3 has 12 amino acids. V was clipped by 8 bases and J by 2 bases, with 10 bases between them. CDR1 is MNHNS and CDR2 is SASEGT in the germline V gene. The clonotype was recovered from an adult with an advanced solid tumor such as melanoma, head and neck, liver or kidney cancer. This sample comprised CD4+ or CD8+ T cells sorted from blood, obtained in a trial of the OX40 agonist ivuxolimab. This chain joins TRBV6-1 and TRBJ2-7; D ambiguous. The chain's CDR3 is CASDTTAYEQYF. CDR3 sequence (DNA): TGTGCCAGCGATACAACAGCCTACGAGCAGTACTTC.